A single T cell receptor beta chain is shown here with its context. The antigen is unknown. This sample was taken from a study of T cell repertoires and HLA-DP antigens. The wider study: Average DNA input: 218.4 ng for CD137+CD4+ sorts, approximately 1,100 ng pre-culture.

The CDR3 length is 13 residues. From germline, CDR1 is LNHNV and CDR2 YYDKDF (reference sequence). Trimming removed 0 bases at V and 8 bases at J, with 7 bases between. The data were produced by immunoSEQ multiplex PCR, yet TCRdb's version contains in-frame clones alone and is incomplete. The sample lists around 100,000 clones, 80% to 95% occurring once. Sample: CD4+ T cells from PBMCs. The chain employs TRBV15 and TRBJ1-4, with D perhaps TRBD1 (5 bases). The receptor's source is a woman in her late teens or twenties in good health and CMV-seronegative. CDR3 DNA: TGTGCCACCAGCAGAGATGAGGGGGAAAAACTGTTTTTT. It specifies CATSRDEGEKLFF.